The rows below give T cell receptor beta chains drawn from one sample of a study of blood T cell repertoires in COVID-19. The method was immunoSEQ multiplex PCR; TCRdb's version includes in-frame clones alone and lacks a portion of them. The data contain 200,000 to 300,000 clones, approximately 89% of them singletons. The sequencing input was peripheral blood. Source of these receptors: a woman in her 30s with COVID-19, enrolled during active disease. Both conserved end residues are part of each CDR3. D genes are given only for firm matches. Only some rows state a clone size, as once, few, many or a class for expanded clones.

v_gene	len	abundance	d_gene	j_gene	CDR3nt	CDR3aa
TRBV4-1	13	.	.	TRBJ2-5	TGCGCCAGCAGCCTGCCAGGCCAAGAGACCCAGTACTTC	CASSLPGQETQYF
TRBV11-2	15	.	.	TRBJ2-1	TGTGCCAGCAGCTTCGGAGGGAACTCCCACAATGAGCAGTTCTTC	CASSFGGNSHNEQFF
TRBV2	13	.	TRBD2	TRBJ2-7	TGTGCCACCGGGGGGGGGACGTTTTTAGAGCAGTACTTC	CATGGGTFLEQYF
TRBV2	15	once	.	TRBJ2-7	TGTGCCAGCAGTGAAGGGGCAGGGGCCGGCTACGAGCAGTACTTC	CASSEGAGAGYEQYF
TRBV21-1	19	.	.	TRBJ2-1	TGTGCCAGCAGAGTGATGGGACTAGTGAAAAAAAGCTCCTACAATGAGCAGTTCTTC	CASRVMGLVKKSSYNEQFF
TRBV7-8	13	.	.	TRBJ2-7	TGTGCCAGCAGCTTAACAGGGAACTACGAGCAGTACTTC	CASSLTGNYEQYF
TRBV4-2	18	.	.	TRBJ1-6	TGTGCCAGCAGCCAAGATCTTGCGGGGAGCTCCTATAATTCACCCCTCCACTTT	CASSQDLAGSSYNSPLHF
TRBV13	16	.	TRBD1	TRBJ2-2	TGTGCCAGCAGCATCCCGGGACAGGGGTTAACCGGGGAGCTGTTTTTT	CASSIPGQGLTGELFF
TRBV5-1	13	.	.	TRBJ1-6	TGCGCCAGCAGCTTGGACAGGGTTTCACCCCTCCACTTT	CASSLDRVSPLHF
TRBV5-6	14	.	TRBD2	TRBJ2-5	TGTGCCAGCAGCGCCGGACTAGCTCAAGAGACCCAGTACTTC	CASSAGLAQETQYF
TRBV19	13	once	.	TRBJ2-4	TGTGCCAGTAGTATAGCCTCCGGAGACATTCAGTACTTC	CASSIASGDIQYF
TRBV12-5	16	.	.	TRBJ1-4	TGTGCTAGTGGTTTGGCAACAGGGACCTTAAATGAAAAACTGTTTTTT	CASGLATGTLNEKLFF
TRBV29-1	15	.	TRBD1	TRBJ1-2	TGCAGCGCCCACACCCATCAGGACAGGGGGGATGGCTACACCTTC	CSAHTHQDRGDGYTF
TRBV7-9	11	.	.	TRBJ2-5	TGTGCCAGCAGCGGCCGCGAGACCCAGTACTTC	CASSGRETQYF
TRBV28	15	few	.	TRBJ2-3	TGTGCCAGCAGTTCACCTCGCGGGGGCGCAGATACGCAGTATTTT	CASSSPRGGADTQYF
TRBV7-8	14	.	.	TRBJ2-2	TGTGCCAGCAGCTTAGTAGTCAACACCGGGGAGCTGTTTTTT	CASSLVVNTGELFF